Listed below are T cell receptor beta chains from one sample, sequenced in a study of CD8 T cells in Susac syndrome. TCRdb recomputed calls from the immunoSEQ multiplex PCR reads with MiXCR, one row per CDR3 protein. Of some 170,000 distinct CDR3 sequences in the sample, about 95% were seen once. The sample comprised CD4+ T cells from PBMCs. These receptors all come from a human donor in good health. CDR3s include the opening cysteine and the closing phenylalanine or tryptophan. A D gene is named only where the DNA matches it firmly. Not every row has a clone size; where given, it reads once, few, many or a size class.

CDR3aa: CAWSVVVGELFF; CDR3nt: TGTGCCTGGAGTGTAGTGGTCGGGGAGCTGTTTTTT; j_gene: TRBJ2-2; v_gene: TRBV30; abundance: NA; len: 12; d_gene: NA
CDR3aa: CASSLGRGARQETQYF; CDR3nt: TGTGCCAGCAGTTTAGGCAGAGGGGCAAGGCAAGAGACCCAGTACTTC; j_gene: TRBJ2-5; v_gene: TRBV28; abundance: NA; len: 16; d_gene: NA
CDR3aa: CASSQGGDRVTYEQYF; CDR3nt: TGCGCCAGCAGCCAAGGCGGGGACAGGGTCACCTACGAGCAGTACTTC; j_gene: TRBJ2-7; v_gene: TRBV4-3; abundance: NA; len: 16; d_gene: TRBD1
CDR3aa: CASSATVGDEKLFF; CDR3nt: TGTGCCAGCAGCGCTACAGTGGGGGACGAAAAACTGTTTTTT; j_gene: TRBJ1-4; v_gene: TRBV9; abundance: NA; len: 14; d_gene: NA
CDR3aa: CAWSSPSRLAGGGYNEQFF; CDR3nt: TGTGCCTGGAGTTCCCCCAGTCGACTAGCGGGAGGGGGGTACAATGAGCAGTTCTTC; j_gene: TRBJ2-1; v_gene: TRBV30; abundance: NA; len: 19; d_gene: TRBD2
CDR3aa: CASSLESANYGYTF; CDR3nt: TGTGCCAGCAGCCTCGAATCAGCTAACTATGGCTACACCTTC; j_gene: TRBJ1-2; v_gene: TRBV7-9; abundance: NA; len: 14; d_gene: NA
CDR3aa: CSAREDGTTYEQYF; CDR3nt: TGCAGTGCTAGAGAGGATGGGACAACCTACGAGCAGTACTTC; j_gene: TRBJ2-7; v_gene: TRBV20-1; abundance: NA; len: 14; d_gene: NA
CDR3aa: CSAIQGARGYTF; CDR3nt: TGCAGTGCTATACAGGGGGCCCGTGGCTACACCTTC; j_gene: TRBJ1-2; v_gene: TRBV20-1; abundance: NA; len: 12; d_gene: TRBD1
CDR3aa: CASSFRAANNEQFF; CDR3nt: TGTGCCAGCAGCTTCCGGGCAGCGAACAATGAGCAGTTCTTC; j_gene: TRBJ2-1; v_gene: TRBV11-2; abundance: NA; len: 14; d_gene: NA
CDR3aa: CAWEHDREAFF; CDR3nt: TGTGCCTGGGAACATGACAGGGAAGCTTTCTTT; j_gene: TRBJ1-1; v_gene: TRBV30; abundance: NA; len: 11; d_gene: NA
CDR3aa: CSARYGGLDTQYF; CDR3nt: TGCAGTGCTAGATACGGAGGGCTAGATACGCAGTATTTT; j_gene: TRBJ2-3; v_gene: TRBV20-1; abundance: NA; len: 13; d_gene: NA
CDR3aa: CASSYRRIGELFF; CDR3nt: TGTGCCAGCAGCTATAGACGAATCGGGGAGCTGTTTTTT; j_gene: TRBJ2-2; v_gene: TRBV6-5; abundance: few; len: 13; d_gene: NA
CDR3aa: CASSPWIRARNTEAFF; CDR3nt: TGTGCCAGCAGTCCCTGGATTCGGGCCAGGAACACTGAAGCTTTCTTT; j_gene: TRBJ1-1; v_gene: TRBV27; abundance: NA; len: 16; d_gene: NA
CDR3aa: CASSQTYSGSEQFF; CDR3nt: TGTGCCAGCAGCCAAACCTATAGCGGGAGTGAGCAGTTCTTC; j_gene: TRBJ2-1; v_gene: TRBV3-1; abundance: NA; len: 14; d_gene: TRBD2
CDR3aa: CASSPGIGNGYTF; CDR3nt: TGTGCCAGCTCACCTGGGATAGGCAATGGCTACACCTTC; j_gene: TRBJ1-2; v_gene: TRBV18; abundance: NA; len: 13; d_gene: NA
CDR3aa: CASSSGQTYEQYF; CDR3nt: TGTGCCAGCAGCTCCGGACAGACCTACGAGCAGTACTTC; j_gene: TRBJ2-7; v_gene: TRBV5-4; abundance: once; len: 13; d_gene: NA
CDR3aa: CASSLTVSGANVLTF; CDR3nt: TGTGCCAGCAGCTTGACAGTATCAGGGGCCAACGTCCTGACTTTC; j_gene: TRBJ2-6; v_gene: TRBV9; abundance: few; len: 15; d_gene: NA
CDR3aa: CASITSGGYNEQFF; CDR3nt: TGTGCCAGCATAACCAGCGGGGGTTACAATGAGCAGTTCTTC; j_gene: TRBJ2-1; v_gene: TRBV7-2; abundance: NA; len: 14; d_gene: TRBD2
CDR3aa: CSAEWGGDEKLFF; CDR3nt: TGCAGTGCGGAGTGGGGCGGGGATGAAAAACTGTTTTTT; j_gene: TRBJ1-4; v_gene: TRBV20-1; abundance: NA; len: 13; d_gene: NA
CDR3aa: CAWSYVMNTEAFF; CDR3nt: TGTGCCTGGAGTTACGTCATGAACACTGAAGCTTTCTTT; j_gene: TRBJ1-1; v_gene: TRBV30; abundance: NA; len: 13; d_gene: NA
CDR3aa: CASRSGQDYGYTF; CDR3nt: TGTGCCAGCAGATCTGGACAGGACTATGGCTACACCTTC; j_gene: TRBJ1-2; v_gene: TRBV7-9; abundance: NA; len: 13; d_gene: TRBD1
CDR3aa: CASSQPGQGFYNEQFF; CDR3nt: TGTGCCAGCAGTCAGCCGGGACAGGGCTTTTACAATGAGCAGTTCTTC; j_gene: TRBJ2-1; v_gene: TRBV5-4; abundance: NA; len: 16; d_gene: TRBD1
CDR3aa: CATSRDLSAGNIQYF; CDR3nt: TGTGCCACCAGCAGAGATCTTTCCGCTGGAAACATTCAGTACTTC; j_gene: TRBJ2-4; v_gene: TRBV15; abundance: once; len: 15; d_gene: NA
CDR3aa: CAWGQGARAYGYTF; CDR3nt: TGTGCCTGGGGACAGGGGGCGCGGGCCTATGGCTACACCTTC; j_gene: TRBJ1-2; v_gene: TRBV30; abundance: NA; len: 14; d_gene: TRBD1
CDR3aa: CASSLSPGTGGTQYF; CDR3nt: TGTGCCAGCAGTTTGTCCCCCGGGACAGGGGGGACCCAGTACTTC; j_gene: TRBJ2-5; v_gene: TRBV12-3/TRBV12-4; abundance: NA; len: 15; d_gene: TRBD1
CDR3aa: CSARTFPGTGFYGYTF; CDR3nt: TGCAGTGCTAGAACCTTTCCCGGGACAGGGTTCTATGGCTACACCTTC; j_gene: TRBJ1-2; v_gene: TRBV20-1; abundance: NA; len: 16; d_gene: TRBD1
CDR3aa: CATSRLGLETQYF; CDR3nt: TGTGCCACCAGCAGGCTGGGTTTGGAGACCCAGTACTTC; j_gene: TRBJ2-5; v_gene: TRBV15; abundance: NA; len: 13; d_gene: NA